Presented here are 29 T cell receptor beta chains from one specimen sequenced in a study of blood T cell repertoires in COVID-19 (dated by TCRdb to 2019 to 2021). Library prep was done by the immunoSEQ multiplex PCR assay. The table was pulled from immuneACCESS by TCRdb, which kept in-frame rearrangements only. Such tables lose some clones; where checked, under half of the loss comes from unresolved V genes, and the rest has no known cause. Across this sample there are about 67,000 clones, with approximately 87% seen only once. Of the sample, under 9.5% falls within the top ten clones. The sequencing input was peripheral blood. The source is a man aged 50 to 60 with active COVID-19.

CDR3 residues: CAAAGLAGRVGTGELFF. In nucleotides, the CDR3 is TGTGCCGCTGCGGGCCTAGCGGGAAGAGTAGGGACCGGGGAGCTGTTTTTT. V and J are TRBV19 and TRBJ2-2, with 9 bases matching TRBD2. This CDR3 contains 17 residues. V shed 11 bases, J shed 5 bases, and the junction held 18 bases outside the gene matches. Germline CDR1 reads LNHDA; CDR2 reads SQIVND (reference sequence).

J is TRBJ1-6 and V is TRBV6-5, with 8 bases lining up with TRBD1. Germline CDR1 is MNHEY and CDR2 is SVGAGI. This CDR3 region has 15 residues. Trimming at V came to 8 bases and at J to 2 bases, leaving 5 bases not matched to a gene. The CDR3 spells CASEDRGPYNSPLHF. CDR3 sequence (DNA): TGTGCCAGCGAAGACAGGGGTCCCTATAATTCACCCCTCCACTTT.

V gene TRBV28 combines with J gene TRBJ1-2; D is possibly TRBD1 (6 bases). The CDR3 length is 13 residues. CDR1 is MDHEN and CDR2 is SYDVKM in the germline V gene. Trimming left V 3 bases short and J 4 bases short, with 9 bases between. CDR3 region: CASSFGGAYGYTF. CDR3 coding DNA: TGTGCCAGCAGTTTTGGGGGCGCCTATGGCTACACCTTC.

This chain links TRBV5-1 with TRBJ1-1; D may be TRBD1 (6 bases). This CDR3 is built from 15 residues. Germline V lookup: CDR1 SGHRS, CDR2 YFSETQ. V was cut by 0 bases and J by 5 bases, with 14 bases left in between. The CDR3 is CASSLGRGEGTEAFF. DNA of the CDR3: TGCGCCAGCAGCTTGGGCAGGGGAGAGGGGACTGAAGCTTTCTTT.

The chain combines TRBV28 with TRBJ2-2; 11 nucleotides line up with TRBD2. Germline V lookup: CDR1 MDHEN, CDR2 SYDVKM. The CDR3 sequence is 18 residues long. With V trimmed by 3 bases and J by 4 bases, 10 bases remained unmatched. CDR3 sequence: CASSLGFGLAGVTGELFF. The CDR3 coding sequence is TGTGCCAGCAGTTTGGGGTTTGGACTAGCGGGCGTCACCGGGGAGCTGTTTTTT.

CDR3 region: CASSLPGGRDTQYF. The CDR3 DNA reads as TGTGCCAGCAGTCTACCCGGGGGTAGGGATACGCAGTATTTT. V gene TRBV7-9 combines with J gene TRBJ2-3, with D tentatively TRBD2 (6 bases). With 6 bases removed from V and 6 bases from J, the gap between germline ends came to 16 bases. Germline assignment: CDR1 SEHNR and CDR2 FQNEAQ (reference sequence). The CDR3 extends over 14 amino acids. The full variable domain, rest sourced from reference TRBV7-9 and TRBJ2-3, is DTGVSQNPRHKITKRGQNVTFRCDPISEHNRLYWYRQTLGQGPEFLTYFQNEAQLEKSRLLSDRFSAERPKGSFSTLEIQRTEQGDSAMYLCASSLPGGRDTQYFGPGTRLTVL.

V gene TRBV5-6 combines with J gene TRBJ1-5, with no clear D. Germline lookup yields CDR1 SGHDT and CDR2 YYEEEE. Trimming shortened V by 1 base and J by 3 bases, and 5 bases separated the two germline ends. This CDR3 is built from 13 residues. This CDR3 is CASSLTANQPQHF. CDR3 nucleotides: TGTGCCAGCAGCTTGACAGCCAATCAGCCCCAGCATTTT.

The rearrangement uses TRBV11-3 and TRBJ2-2; D remains unclear. The CDR3 extends over 13 amino acids. V lost 2 bases and J 5 bases, leaving 6 bases between the germline ends. The germline CDR1 and CDR2 sequences are SGHNT and YENEEA. Here the CDR3 reads CASSLRSTGELFF. The CDR3 bases are TGTGCCAGCAGCTTAAGGAGTACCGGGGAGCTGTTTTTT. Full variable domain (remainder filled in from reference TRBV11-3 and TRBJ2-2): EAGVVQSPRYKIIEKKQPVAFWCNPISGHNTLYWYLQNLGQGPELLIRYENEEAVDDSQLPKDRFSAERLKGVDSTLKIQPAELGDSAVYLCASSLRSTGELFFGEGSRLTVL.

The V gene is TRBV7-9, the J gene TRBJ2-7, with a tentative D call TRBD2 (6 bases). The CDR3 totals 15 residues. Trimming cost V 7 bases and J 12 bases, with 28 bases left between them. CDR1 is SEHNR and CDR2 is FQNEAQ in the germline V gene (reference sequence). This CDR3 reads CASTLKEDPGSVRYF. The CDR3 DNA sequence: TGTGCCAGCACCCTTAAAGAGGATCCCGGGAGTGTTAGGTACTTC.

The genes are TRBV14 and TRBJ2-7; D is ambiguous. Germline CDR1 reads SGHDN; CDR2 reads FVKESK. This CDR3 is built from 14 residues. V was trimmed by 3 bases and J by 0 bases, leaving 9 bases between them. The CDR3 DNA reads as TGTGCCAGCAGCCACGTCCTTTTCTCCTACGAGCAGTACTTC. Its translation: CASSHVLFSYEQYF.

This rearrangement joins TRBV10-1 to TRBJ1-1; D unclear. V shed 5 bases and J shed 5 bases, with 18 bases lying between them. Germline CDR1 WNHNN, CDR2 SYGVQD (reference sequence). The CDR3 spans 15 residues. In DNA form, the CDR3 reads TGCGCCAGCAGTCTGGACTCCCCCCTGGAGACTGAAGCTTTCTTT. Protein product: CASSLDSPLETEAFF.

The chain links TRBV9 to TRBJ1-1; 7 bases agree with TRBD1. The CDR3 extends over 15 amino acids. Germline trimming cut 0 bases from V and 0 bases from J; bases unmatched to any gene: 2. Per germline, CDR1 SGDLS and CDR2 YYNGEE. This CDR3 reads CASSVEGTVNTEAFF. The CDR3 DNA is TGTGCCAGCAGCGTAGAAGGGACAGTGAACACTGAAGCTTTCTTT.

The J gene is TRBJ2-7, the V gene TRBV15; maybe TRBD1 (5 bases). CDR1 is LNHNV, CDR2 YYDKDF, per germline (reference sequence). The CDR3 loop spans 15 amino acids. Trimming removed 1 base from V and 2 bases from J, with 12 bases in between. CDR3 in amino acids: CATSRARGRTYEQYF. CDR3 in DNA: TGTGCCACCAGCAGAGCAAGGGGTCGGACCTACGAGCAGTACTTC.

The genes are TRBV6-6 and TRBJ1-6; possible D gene TRBD1, 5 bases. Trimming cost V 2 bases and J 9 bases, with 14 bases left between them. This CDR3 comprises 15 residues. The V gene's germline CDR1 is MNHNY and CDR2 SVGAGI (reference sequence). For the CDR3, the DNA is TGTGCCAGCAGTTACGGATCAGGGCTGGGTTCACCCCTCCACTTT. It is translated as CASSYGSGLGSPLHF.

Turning to this clone: Compared with germline, one end of the junction differs, possibly owing to a read error. The chain links TRBV9 to TRBJ2-7, with TRBD1 matching over 10 bases. Germline CDR1 SGDLS, CDR2 YYNGEE. The CDR3 consists of 14 residues. The CDR3 is CASSSTGGSYQQYF. Here the CDR3 DNA reads TGTGCCAGCAGCTCGACAGGGGGCTCCTACCAGCAGTACTTC.

The gene calls are TRBV5-1 and TRBJ2-3; 8 positions agree with TRBD1. CDR1 and CDR2 from the germline V gene are SGHRS and YFSETQ. CDR3 size: 13 residues. J lost 4 bases, V lost 6 bases, and 4 bases had no gene match. CDR3 DNA: TGCGCCAGCAACCCGACAGGGGCAGATACGCAGTATTTT. Encoded protein: CASNPTGADTQYF.

The rearrangement links TRBV24-1 to TRBJ1-2; D may be TRBD1 (6 bases). This CDR3 comprises 13 residues. V shed 4 bases and J shed 6 bases, with 11 bases lying between them. The germline V gene encodes CDR1 KGHDR and CDR2 SFDVKD. DNA for the CDR3: TGTGCCACCAGTGAATCAAGGGGGAATGGCTACACCTTC. Translated: CATSESRGNGYTF.

The V and J genes are TRBV28 and TRBJ1-5; D unclear. Germline values: CDR1 MDHEN, CDR2 SYDVKM. The CDR3 extends over 12 amino acids. Trimming took 11 bases from V and 2 from J, leaving 10 bases between them. The DNA for the CDR3 is TGTGCCGGGCGAAAAGGCAATCAGCCCCAGCATTTT. Protein: CAGRKGNQPQHF. Full variable domain (rest looked up from reference TRBV28 and TRBJ1-5): DVKVTQSSRYLVKRTGEKVFLECVQDMDHENMFWYRQDPGLGLRLIYFSYDVKMKEKGDIPEGYSVSREKKERFSLILESASTNQTSMYLCAGRKGNQPQHFGDGTRLSIL.

The V call is TRBV29-1, the J call TRBJ2-3; D possibly corresponds to TRBD2 (5 bases). Trimming stripped 7 bases from V and 0 bases from J, with 14 bases between. CDR3 length: 14 amino acids. Germline V gene lookup returns CDR1 SQVTM and CDR2 ANQGSEA. The CDR3 DNA reads as TGCAGCGGAACACCGGCGGGTAGCACAGATACGCAGTATTTT. Its translation: CSGTPAGSTDTQYF.

The V and J genes are TRBV2 and TRBJ2-1; TRBD2 is a possible D gene (7 bases). The CDR3 spans 17 residues. CDR1 is SNHLY and CDR2 is FYNNEI in the germline V gene. Between the trimmed V and J ends, which lost 7 bases and 5 bases, there was a span of 24 bases. Here the CDR3 DNA reads TGTGCCAGCACTTTTCCCTTAGGGGGGGCCGAGAACAATGAGCAGTTCTTC. It is translated as CASTFPLGGAENNEQFF. Variable domain in full (rest from reference TRBV2 and TRBJ2-1): EPEVTQTPSHQVTQMGQEVILRCVPISNHLYFYWYRQILGQKVEFLVSFYNNEISEKSEIFDDQFSVERPDGSNFTLKIRSTKLEDSAMYFCASTFPLGGAENNEQFFGPGTRLTVL.

This chain links TRBV3-1 (or the pseudogene TRBV3-2) with TRBJ2-3, with 12 bases that match TRBD2. Unmatched junction bases numbered 0, after V lost 4 bases and J lost 4 bases. CDR3 length: 14 amino acids. CDR1 is LGHDT, CDR2 YNNKEL, per germline (reference sequence). The CDR3, as DNA: TGTGCCAGCAGCCCTAGCGGGGGGGCAGATACGCAGTATTTT. Protein: CASSPSGGADTQYF.

The chain combines TRBV18 with TRBJ2-6; 11 bases line up with TRBD1. The CDR3 extends over 17 amino acids. Looked up from germline, CDR1 is KGHSH and CDR2 is LQKENI. J was trimmed by 0 bases and V by 6 bases; bases with no gene match: 4. This chain's CDR3 is CASSYGQGASGANVLTF. In nucleotides, the CDR3 is TGTGCCAGCTCCTACGGACAGGGGGCCTCTGGGGCCAACGTCCTGACTTTC.

The chain is built from TRBV28 and TRBJ1-3, with 7 nucleotides matching TRBD1. The CDR3 covers 16 residues. The germline V gene encodes CDR1 MDHEN and CDR2 SYDVKM. The ends lost 2 bases at V and 0 bases at J; junction bases unmatched: 4. The chain's CDR3 is CASSLVRGPSGNTIYF. Here the CDR3 DNA reads TGTGCCAGCAGTTTAGTTAGGGGGCCCTCTGGAAACACCATATATTTT. Full variable domain (outside the CDR3, taken from reference TRBV28 and TRBJ1-3): DVKVTQSSRYLVKRTGEKVFLECVQDMDHENMFWYRQDPGLGLRLIYFSYDVKMKEKGDIPEGYSVSREKKERFSLILESASTNQTSMYLCASSLVRGPSGNTIYFGEGSWLTVV.

The chain couples TRBV6-5 to TRBJ2-2; 11 bases match TRBD2. Germline CDR1 reads MNHEY; CDR2 reads SVGAGI. V shed 2 bases and J 4 bases; nucleotides not matched to a gene: 3. The CDR3 loop spans 16 amino acids. The CDR3 region has the DNA TGTGCCAGCAGTTACCTAGCGGGGGGCCCCACCGGGGAGCTGTTTTTT. Translated: CASSYLAGGPTGELFF.

This chain's CDR3 is CASTTPGSGAYEQYF. The CDR3 bases are TGTGCCAGCACCACTCCCGGGTCGGGGGCCTACGAGCAGTACTTC. The chain employs TRBV28 and TRBJ2-7; D might be TRBD2 (6 bases). This CDR3 contains 15 residues. Trimming pared 7 bases from V and 2 bases from J, leaving 18 bases between. Germline V lookup: CDR1 MDHEN, CDR2 SYDVKM.

The J gene is TRBJ1-5, the V gene TRBV19; a possible D gene is TRBD1 (5 bases). The CDR3 sequence is 15 residues long. Trimming stripped 5 bases from V and 5 bases from J, with 16 bases between. Germline V gene data show CDR1 as LNHDA and CDR2 as SQIVND (reference sequence). The CDR3 region has the DNA TGTGCCAGTAGTTGGGAAGACAGACTTTATCAGCCCCAGCATTTT. This translates into CASSWEDRLYQPQHF.

The rearrangement joins TRBV5-4 to TRBJ1-2; possible D gene TRBD1, 5 bases. Germline CDR1 SGHNT, CDR2 YYREEE (reference sequence). The V end was cut by 0 bases, the J end by 2 bases, with 11 bases between. The length of the CDR3 is 15 residues. CDR3 sequence: CASSLDGRANYGYTF. For the CDR3, the DNA is TGTGCCAGCAGCTTGGATGGCAGGGCCAACTATGGCTACACCTTC.

The rearrangement uses TRBV19 and TRBJ1-3; D uncertain. The CDR3 spans 17 residues. Germline V lookup: CDR1 LNHDA, CDR2 SQIVND (reference sequence). Trimming pared 6 bases from V and 0 bases from J, leaving 18 bases between. CDR3 in amino acids: CASSAWQRTRSGNTIYF. The CDR3 coding sequence is TGTGCCAGTAGCGCCTGGCAGCGCACTCGCTCTGGAAACACCATATATTTT. Together with reference TRBV19 and TRBJ1-3, the CDR3 gives the full variable domain: DGGITQSPKYLFRKEGQNVTLSCEQNLNHDAMYWYRQDPGQGLRLIYYSQIVNDFQKGDIAEGYSVSREKKESFPLTVTSAQKNPTAFYLCASSAWQRTRSGNTIYFGEGSWLTVV.

This sequence joins TRBV7-9 and TRBJ2-2; tentative D call: TRBD1 (6 bases). The CDR3 runs 14 residues. In germline, CDR1 is SEHNR, CDR2 FQNEAQ (reference sequence). V lost 5 bases and J lost 3, with 10 bases in between. The CDR3 DNA is TGTGCCAGCAGCCGGACAGCATACACCGGGGAGCTGTTTTTT. Amino acids: CASSRTAYTGELFF.